Following are 29 T cell receptor beta chains from one sample sequenced in a study of cytomegalovirus exposure and HLA in healthy donors. Use of 60 Vbeta and 13 Jbeta primers characterized the PCR. Sequencing was performed with immunoSEQ multiplex PCR; in TCRdb, only in-frame clones are kept and a portion is missing. The sample yields some 150,000 clones, about 80% seen once. The sequencing input was PBMCs. The receptors come from a woman aged 40-49 years in good health and CMV-seronegative.

This chain joins TRBV5-1 and TRBJ2-1; D unclear. The CDR3 is 12 residues long. The germline gives CDR1 SGHRS, CDR2 YFSETQ. Trimming took off 2 bases at V and 5 bases at J, with 5 bases between the two ends. CDR3 nucleotides: TGCGCCAGCAGCTTCACTGACAATGAGCAGTTCTTC. Its protein product is CASSFTDNEQFF.

This clone occurred a few times. This CDR3 reads CASRTGQGASSNQPQHF. Written as DNA, the CDR3 is TGTGCCAGCAGGACGGGACAGGGGGCGAGTAGCAATCAGCCCCAGCATTTT. This chain joins TRBV2 and TRBJ1-5; 12 bases match TRBD1. Germline V lookup: CDR1 SNHLY, CDR2 FYNNEI. After removal of 6 bases from V and 0 bases from J, the junction contained 6 bases not matched to a gene. The CDR3 totals 17 residues.

The chain employs TRBV7-8 and TRBJ2-7, with 8 positions matching TRBD1. Germline V lookup: CDR1 SGHVS, CDR2 FQNEAQ. There are 12 residues in the CDR3. Losses at the gene ends were 5 bases for V and 6 bases for J; bases not matched to a gene: 3. DNA for the CDR3: TGTGCCAGCAGCGTTGACAGGGGCGAGCAGTACTTC. Translating it yields CASSVDRGEQYF.

The chain combines TRBV28 with TRBJ2-7, with D perhaps TRBD2 (5 bases). In germline, CDR1 is MDHEN, CDR2 SYDVKM. The V gene lost 6 bases and the J gene lost 7 bases, with 10 bases spanning the gap. The CDR3 is made up of 11 amino acids. The CDR3 coding sequence is TGTGCCAGCAGGGGAGTTCGGGAGCAGTACTTC. Residues: CASRGVREQYF.

The chain uses TRBV4-1 and TRBJ2-3, with D perhaps matching TRBD2 (5 bases). CDR1 MGHRA and CDR2 YSYEKL come from the germline V gene. This CDR3 comprises 16 residues. Trimming shortened V by 1 base and J by 5 bases, and 16 bases separated the two germline ends. The DNA of the CDR3 is TGCGCCAGCAGCCAAGTAGGCGTGGGCCGGGGAGATACGCAGTATTTT. Residues: CASSQVGVGRGDTQYF.

The chain has TRBV6-1 and TRBJ1-5; 10 bases are shared with TRBD1. This CDR3 spans 16 amino acids. The V and J ends lost 4 bases and 7 bases, in that order; junction bases with no gene match: 10. Germline assignment: CDR1 MNHNS and CDR2 SASEGT. DNA of the CDR3: TGTGCCAGCAGTGCTGCCGGGACAGGGGAAGGACAGCCCCAGCATTTT. Protein: CASSAAGTGEGQPQHF.

J is TRBJ2-7 and V is TRBV10-2, with 8 bases lining up with TRBD2. The CDR3 covers 14 residues. Germline trimming cut 10 bases from V and 4 bases from J; bases unmatched to any gene: 12. Per germline, CDR1 WSHSY and CDR2 SAAADI. The CDR3 spells CATKDSGTFYEQYF. The CDR3, as DNA: TGCGCCACTAAGGATAGCGGGACCTTTTACGAGCAGTACTTC.

The chain uses TRBV7-8 and TRBJ2-2, with 8 bases identical to TRBD1. V shed 5 bases, J shed 7 bases, and the junction held 6 bases outside the gene matches. Looked up from germline, CDR1 is SGHVS and CDR2 is FQNEAQ. The CDR3 runs to 14 residues. The CDR3 coding sequence is TGTGCCAGCAGCCTGCAGGGGGCAATCGGGGAGCTGTTTTTT. Its translation: CASSLQGAIGELFF.

The chain is built from TRBV11-2 and TRBJ2-3; 9 nucleotides line up with TRBD2. The CDR3 consists of 17 residues. Germline V CDR1 and CDR2: SGHAT, FQNNGV. The ends lost 4 bases at V and 2 bases at J; junction bases unmatched: 10. CDR3 bases: TGTGCCAGCAGCTCCCGGCCTGGCGGGGGGGTCACAGATACGCAGTATTTT. Its protein product is CASSSRPGGGVTDTQYF.

The V and J genes are TRBV29-1 and TRBJ2-1; TRBD1 is a possible D gene (6 bases). Looked up from germline, CDR1 is SQVTM and CDR2 is ANQGSEA. Between the trimmed V and J ends, which lost 6 bases and 4 bases, there was a span of 16 bases. The CDR3 extends over 14 amino acids. Here the CDR3 reads CSVGNFGTYNEQFF. The DNA for the CDR3 is TGCAGCGTCGGCAACTTCGGGACATACAATGAGCAGTTCTTC.

The chain recombines TRBV11-3 with TRBJ2-1; no reliable D call. The germline V gene has CDR1 SGHNT and CDR2 YENEEA. This CDR3 region has 16 residues. Trimming shortened V by 5 bases and J by 2 bases, and 16 bases separated the two germline ends. The CDR3 sequence: CASSAGALGTYNEQFF. Here the CDR3 DNA reads TGTGCCAGCAGCGCCGGCGCCCTGGGCACCTACAATGAGCAGTTCTTC.

The rearrangement links TRBV7-9 to TRBJ2-7; possibly TRBD2 for D (5 bases). CDR1 is SEHNR, CDR2 FQNEAQ, per germline (reference sequence). Trimming took 2 bases from V and 2 from J, leaving 10 bases between them. The CDR3 length is 14 residues. The CDR3 loop is CASSLSGPTYEQYF. The CDR3, as DNA: TGTGCCAGCAGCTTAAGCGGACCTACCTACGAGCAGTACTTC.

J is TRBJ2-3 and V is TRBV21-1; the D call of TRBD1 is as the table states it, not checked on the DNA. TRBV21-1 is noted as a pseudogene. The CDR3 spans 14 residues. As DNA, the CDR3 is TGTGCCAGCAGCAAAGCGGCTCTGCACCTTACGCAGTATTTT. This codes for CASSKAALHLTQYF.

The chain is built from TRBV5-1 and TRBJ2-2, with unresolved D. Germline assignment: CDR1 SGHRS and CDR2 YFSETQ. V lost 6 bases, J lost 0 bases, and 12 bases lay in between. The CDR3 runs 15 residues. The CDR3 DNA is TGCGCCAGCACCTATGACATAGCGAACACCGGGGAGCTGTTTTTT. This sequence encodes CASTYDIANTGELFF.

This rearrangement joins TRBV4-1 to TRBJ1-1, with 7 bases fitting TRBD1. The CDR3 is 16 residues long. Germline trimming cut 1 base from V and 0 bases from J; bases unmatched to any gene: 5. Germline V CDR1 and CDR2: MGHRA, YSYEKL. The CDR3 coding sequence is TGCGCCAGCAGCCAAGGACAGGGAAACATGAACACTGAAGCTTTCTTT. It codes for CASSQGQGNMNTEAFF.

Only one count was recorded for this clone. The chain combines TRBV11-3 with TRBJ2-3; 9 bases are a match to TRBD2. The CDR3 covers 15 residues. Germline loops: CDR1 SGHNT, CDR2 YENEEA. Trimming cost V 3 bases and J 5 bases; bases outside gene matches: 6. CDR3 DNA sequence: TGTGCCAGCAGCTTCCTAGCGGGAAAAGTAGATACGCAGTATTTT. It encodes CASSFLAGKVDTQYF. Together with reference TRBV11-3 and TRBJ2-3, the CDR3 gives the full variable domain: EAGVVQSPRYKIIEKKQPVAFWCNPISGHNTLYWYLQNLGQGPELLIRYENEEAVDDSQLPKDRFSAERLKGVDSTLKIQPAELGDSAVYLCASSFLAGKVDTQYFGPGTRLTVL.

In nucleotides, the CDR3 is TGTGCCAGCAGCTTAGTGGTAGGAAGACAGGGCAGTCAGCCCCAGCATTTT. Protein: CASSLVVGRQGSQPQHF. The J gene is TRBJ1-5, the V gene TRBV7-2; 7 nucleotides align to TRBD1. Trimming removed 1 base from V and 6 bases from J; junction bases left unmatched: 12. Per the germline V gene, CDR1 is SGHTA and CDR2 is FQGNSA. The CDR3 totals 17 residues. The full variable domain, in which reference TRBV7-2 and TRBJ1-5 provide the parts outside the CDR3, is GAGVSQSPSNKVTEKGKDVELRCDPISGHTALYWYRQSLGQGLEFLIYFQGNSAPDKSGLPSDRFSAERTGGSVSTLTIQRTQQEDSAVYLCASSLVVGRQGSQPQHFGDGTRLSIL.

V usage is TRBV10-1 and J usage is TRBJ2-2; 8 bases map to TRBD1. The CDR3 extends over 16 amino acids. Germline loops: CDR1 WNHNN, CDR2 SYGVQD (reference sequence). V was clipped by 4 bases and J by 4 bases; unmatched bases: 8. CDR3 coding DNA: TGCGCCAGCAGTGCCCAAGGACAGGGAGGCACCGGGGAGCTGTTTTTT. Translating it yields CASSAQGQGGTGELFF.

The chain joins TRBV5-1 to TRBJ1-4; 7 bases line up with TRBD1. Germline V gives CDR1 SGHRS, CDR2 YFSETQ. V dropped 4 bases and J dropped 7; count of bases not matched to a gene: 10. This CDR3 region has 15 residues. Written as DNA, the CDR3 is TGCGCCAGCAGCGCCCGGACAGGTGCAGGTGAAAAACTGTTTTTT. Translated: CASSARTGAGEKLFF.

J is TRBJ1-1 and V is TRBV14; D unresolved. V was cut by 0 bases and J by 4 bases, with 6 bases left in between. There are 13 residues in the CDR3. The V gene's germline CDR1 is SGHDN and CDR2 FVKESK. As DNA, the CDR3 is TGTGCCAGCAGCCAAGATCCCGTCACTGAAGCTTTCTTT. As protein: CASSQDPVTEAFF. The full variable domain, with the rest looked up from reference TRBV14 and TRBJ1-1, is EAGVTQFPSHSVIEKGQTVTLRCDPISGHDNLYWYRRVMGKEIKFLLHFVKESKQDESGMPNNRFLAERTGGTYSTLKVQPAELEDSGVYFCASSQDPVTEAFFGQGTRLTVV.

V and J are TRBV18 and TRBJ2-7; 7 bases are a match to TRBD1. Unmatched junction bases numbered 11, after V lost 9 bases and J lost 3 bases. The CDR3 sequence is 14 residues long. Germline V CDR1 and CDR2: KGHSH, LQKENI. Here the CDR3 reads CASRSGTVYYEQYF. For the CDR3, the DNA is TGTGCCAGTCGTTCCGGGACAGTCTACTACGAGCAGTACTTC.

The V and J genes are TRBV6-5 and TRBJ1-2; 10 nucleotides match TRBD1. Germline CDR1 MNHEY, CDR2 SVGAGI. Unmatched junction bases numbered 3, after V lost 2 bases and J lost 3 bases. The CDR3 is 15 residues long. The CDR3 DNA sequence: TGTGCCAGCAGTTACGGGACAGGGGTACACTATGGCTACACCTTC. Amino acids: CASSYGTGVHYGYTF.

The table lists this clone with a count of one. This chain links TRBV7-9 with TRBJ2-7; 7 nucleotides match TRBD2. J gave up 6 bases and V 3 bases, and 17 bases lay outside the gene matches. This CDR3 contains 17 residues. Germline CDR1 reads SEHNR; CDR2 reads FQNEAQ (reference sequence). The CDR3 nucleotides read TGTGCCAGCAGCTTCCCGCTCGAAGGGAGGGCCGGAGGCGAGCAGTACTTC. Its translation: CASSFPLEGRAGGEQYF.

This chain uses TRBV2 with TRBJ2-2; the D gene is possibly TRBD1 (6 bases). Looked up from germline, CDR1 is SNHLY and CDR2 is FYNNEI. This CDR3 region has 15 residues. Trimming took 1 base from V and 2 from J, leaving 8 bases between them. CDR3 residues: CASSEGRGNTGELFF. The CDR3 nucleotides are TGTGCCAGCAGTGAAGGCAGGGGTAACACCGGGGAGCTGTTTTTT.

The CDR3, as DNA: TGTGCCAGCAGTGAAGCCCGTGGGGGCCTTCATGAGTACTTC. It yields the protein CASSEARGGLHEYF. V gene TRBV2 combines with J gene TRBJ2-7, with a possible D match to TRBD1 (6 bases). Trimming left V 0 bases short and J 11 bases short, with 17 bases between. The CDR3 runs to 14 residues. Germline CDR1 SNHLY, CDR2 FYNNEI.

The chain combines TRBV6-1 with TRBJ2-7; 12 positions agree with TRBD2. Unmatched junction bases numbered 7, after V lost 9 bases and J lost 4 bases. The CDR3 consists of 14 residues. Looked up from germline, CDR1 is MNHNS and CDR2 is SASEGT. CDR3 bases: TGTGCCAGTCAGACTAGCGGGAGTCGGTACGAGCAGTACTTC. It is translated as CASQTSGSRYEQYF.

The chain recombines TRBV7-9 with TRBJ2-5; possibly TRBD2 for D (6 bases). The germline V and J ends were trimmed by 11 bases and 5 bases, with 18 bases remaining between them. This CDR3 has 13 amino acids. CDR1 and CDR2 (germline): SEHNR, FQNEAQ (reference sequence). The CDR3 DNA is TGTGCCTCAGGAGGGGAGGCCCGGGAGACCCAGTACTTC. This sequence encodes CASGGEARETQYF.

In this sample, this clone turned up a few times. V is TRBV5-6 and J is TRBJ1-5; a possible D gene is TRBD1 (5 bases). The CDR3 spans 17 residues. V shed 4 bases and J shed 1 base, with 18 bases lying between them. Germline V CDR1 and CDR2: SGHDT, YYEEEE. Written as DNA, the CDR3 is TGTGCCAGCAGCCCTTCTTCCATAGGGGCGAGCAATCAGCCCCAGCATTTT. Translation: CASSPSSIGASNQPQHF. The complete variable domain, with remaining parts taken from reference TRBV5-6 and TRBJ1-5, reads DAGVTQSPTHLIKTRGQQVTLRCSPKSGHDTVSWYQQALGQGPQFIFQYYEEEERQRGNFPDRFSGHQFPNYSSELNVNALLLGDSALYLCASSPSSIGASNQPQHFGDGTRLSIL.

The chain recombines TRBV5-1 with TRBJ2-2; unclear D gene. V was shortened by 0 bases and J by 4 bases, with 4 bases between the two germline ends. Per the germline V gene, CDR1 is SGHRS and CDR2 is YFSETQ. The CDR3 spans 13 residues. The CDR3 here is CASSLGATGELFF. In nucleotides, the CDR3 is TGCGCCAGCAGCTTGGGGGCCACCGGGGAGCTGTTTTTT.